This T cell receptor (beta chain) derives from a study of CD8 T cells in ankylosing spondylitis. A quantitative 5'-RACE method, one with molecular barcodes, was used to make TCR beta libraries. MiXCR, run by TCRdb on the 5' RACE reads, gives a single entry per CDR3 protein. This sample yields some 23,000 distinct CDR3 sequences, of which 2.5% to 3% are seen a single time; roughly 7.7% belongs to the top ten. Study-wide points: One TCR beta motif, made up of eight or nine highly homologous variants, appeared characteristic of ankylosing spondylitis blood. Matched synovial fluid from ankylosing spondylitis patients was reported to be enriched for disease-linked clones.

This clonotype was seen many times. The target antigen is unknown. Sequenced material: blood, either unsorted or a sorted T cell fraction (not recorded which). This sequence was found in a female donor with ankylosing spondylitis or in good health (not recorded which).

The CDR3 reads CASSVAVTSTDTQYF. As DNA, the CDR3 is TGTGCCAGCAGCGTAGCAGTTACTAGCACAGATACGCAGTATTTT. The chain recombines TRBV9 with TRBJ2-3; D is undetermined. This CDR3 has 15 residues. V dropped 0 bases and J dropped 0 bases, with 8 bases sitting between them. CDR1 and CDR2 from the germline V gene are SGDLS and YYNGEE.